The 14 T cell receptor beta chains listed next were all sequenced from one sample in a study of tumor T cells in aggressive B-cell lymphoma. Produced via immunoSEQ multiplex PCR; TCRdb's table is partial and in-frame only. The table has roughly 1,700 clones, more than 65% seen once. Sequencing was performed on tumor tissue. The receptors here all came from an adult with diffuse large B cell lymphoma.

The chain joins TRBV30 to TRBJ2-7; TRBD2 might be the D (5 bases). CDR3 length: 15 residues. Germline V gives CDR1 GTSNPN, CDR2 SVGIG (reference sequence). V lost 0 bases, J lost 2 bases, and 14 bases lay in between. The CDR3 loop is CAWSVGGSATYEQYF. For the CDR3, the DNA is TGTGCCTGGAGTGTCGGAGGCTCAGCAACCTACGAGCAGTACTTC.

CDR3 amino acids: CASSKTGFSTDTQYF. CDR3 coding DNA: TGTGCCAGCAGCAAAACAGGGTTTAGCACAGATACGCAGTATTTT. V usage is TRBV7-6 and J usage is TRBJ2-3; D perhaps matches TRBD1 (6 bases). This CDR3 contains 15 residues. V was cut by 5 bases and J by 0 bases, with 12 bases left in between. CDR1 SGHVS and CDR2 FNYEAQ come from the germline V gene.

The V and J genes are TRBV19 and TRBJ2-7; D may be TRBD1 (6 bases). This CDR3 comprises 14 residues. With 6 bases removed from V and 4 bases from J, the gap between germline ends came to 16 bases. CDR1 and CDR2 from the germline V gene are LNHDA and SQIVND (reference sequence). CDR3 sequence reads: CASSPQGRVYEQYF. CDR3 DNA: TGTGCCAGTAGCCCCCAGGGGCGAGTATACGAGCAGTACTTC.

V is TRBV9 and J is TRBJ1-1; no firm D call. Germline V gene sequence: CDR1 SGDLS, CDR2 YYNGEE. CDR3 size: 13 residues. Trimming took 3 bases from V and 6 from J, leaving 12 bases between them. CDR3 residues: CASSDDKRPEAFF. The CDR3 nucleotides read TGTGCCAGCAGCGATGACAAGAGACCTGAAGCTTTCTTT.

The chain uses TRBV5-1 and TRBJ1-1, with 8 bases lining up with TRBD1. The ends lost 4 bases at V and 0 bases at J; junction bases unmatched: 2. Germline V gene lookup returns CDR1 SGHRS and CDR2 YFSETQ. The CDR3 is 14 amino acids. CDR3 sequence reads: CASSMTGVNTEAFF. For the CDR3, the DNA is TGCGCCAGCAGCATGACAGGGGTGAACACTGAAGCTTTCTTT.

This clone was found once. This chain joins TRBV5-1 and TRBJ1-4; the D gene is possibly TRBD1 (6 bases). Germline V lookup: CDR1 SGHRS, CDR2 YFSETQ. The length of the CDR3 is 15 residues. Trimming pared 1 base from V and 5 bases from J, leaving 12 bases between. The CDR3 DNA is TGCGCCAGCAGCTTGCTAACAGGGACGAATGAAAAACTGTTTTTT. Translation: CASSLLTGTNEKLFF.

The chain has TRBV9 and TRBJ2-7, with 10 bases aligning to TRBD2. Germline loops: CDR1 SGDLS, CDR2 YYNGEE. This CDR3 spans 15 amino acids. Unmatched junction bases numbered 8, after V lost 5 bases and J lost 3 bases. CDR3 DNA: TGTGCCAGCAGTTTTGGGGCTAGCGGGGGCTACGAGCAGTACTTC. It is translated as CASSFGASGGYEQYF.

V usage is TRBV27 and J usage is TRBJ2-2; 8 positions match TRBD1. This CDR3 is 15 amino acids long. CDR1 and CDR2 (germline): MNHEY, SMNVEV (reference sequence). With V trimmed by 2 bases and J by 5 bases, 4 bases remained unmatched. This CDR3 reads CASSLAGGGTGELFF. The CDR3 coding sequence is TGTGCCAGCAGTTTAGCAGGGGGCGGAACCGGGGAGCTGTTTTTT.

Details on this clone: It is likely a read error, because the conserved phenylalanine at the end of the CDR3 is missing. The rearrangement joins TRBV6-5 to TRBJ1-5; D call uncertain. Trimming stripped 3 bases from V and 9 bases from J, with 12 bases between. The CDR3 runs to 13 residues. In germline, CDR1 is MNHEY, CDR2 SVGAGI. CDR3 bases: TGTGCCAGCAGTTATGCGAGCGATGCGCCCCAGCATTCT. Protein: CASSYASDAPQHS.

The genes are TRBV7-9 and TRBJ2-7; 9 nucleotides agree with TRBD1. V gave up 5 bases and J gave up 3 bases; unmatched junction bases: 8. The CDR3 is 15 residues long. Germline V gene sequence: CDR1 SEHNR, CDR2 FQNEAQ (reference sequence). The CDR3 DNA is TGTGCCAGCAGCATAGGCGGGACAGGGAACTACGAGCAGTACTTC. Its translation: CASSIGGTGNYEQYF. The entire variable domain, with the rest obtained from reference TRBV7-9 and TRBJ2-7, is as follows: DTGVSQNPRHKITKRGQNVTFRCDPISEHNRLYWYRQTLGQGPEFLTYFQNEAQLEKSRLLSDRFSAERPKGSFSTLEIQRTEQGDSAMYLCASSIGGTGNYEQYFGPGTRLTVT.

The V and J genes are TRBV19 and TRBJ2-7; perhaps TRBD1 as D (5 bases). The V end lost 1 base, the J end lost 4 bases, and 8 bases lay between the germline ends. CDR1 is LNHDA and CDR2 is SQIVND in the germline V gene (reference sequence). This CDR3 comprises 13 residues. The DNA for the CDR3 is TGTGCCAGTAGTATAGGCCAGGGTTACGAGCAGTACGTC. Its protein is CASSIGQGYEQYV.

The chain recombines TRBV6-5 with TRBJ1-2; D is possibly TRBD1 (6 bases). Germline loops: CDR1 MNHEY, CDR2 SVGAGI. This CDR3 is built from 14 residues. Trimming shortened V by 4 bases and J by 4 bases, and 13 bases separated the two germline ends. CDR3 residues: CASSFDRGGYGYTF. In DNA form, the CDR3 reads TGTGCCAGCAGTTTCGACAGAGGGGGCTATGGCTACACCTTC.

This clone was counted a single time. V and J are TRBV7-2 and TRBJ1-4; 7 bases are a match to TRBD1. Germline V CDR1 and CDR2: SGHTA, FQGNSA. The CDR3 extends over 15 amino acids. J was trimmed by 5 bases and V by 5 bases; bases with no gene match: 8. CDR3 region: CASSPGQVSNEKLFF. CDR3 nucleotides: TGTGCCAGCAGCCCAGGACAGGTGTCGAATGAAAAACTGTTTTTT.

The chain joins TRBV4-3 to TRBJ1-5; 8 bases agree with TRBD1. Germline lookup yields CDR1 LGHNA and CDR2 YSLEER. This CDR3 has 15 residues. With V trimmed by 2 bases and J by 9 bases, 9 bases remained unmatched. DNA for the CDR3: TGCGCCAGCAGCCAACTACTGACAGGGGCATGGCCCCAGCATTTT. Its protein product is CASSQLLTGAWPQHF.